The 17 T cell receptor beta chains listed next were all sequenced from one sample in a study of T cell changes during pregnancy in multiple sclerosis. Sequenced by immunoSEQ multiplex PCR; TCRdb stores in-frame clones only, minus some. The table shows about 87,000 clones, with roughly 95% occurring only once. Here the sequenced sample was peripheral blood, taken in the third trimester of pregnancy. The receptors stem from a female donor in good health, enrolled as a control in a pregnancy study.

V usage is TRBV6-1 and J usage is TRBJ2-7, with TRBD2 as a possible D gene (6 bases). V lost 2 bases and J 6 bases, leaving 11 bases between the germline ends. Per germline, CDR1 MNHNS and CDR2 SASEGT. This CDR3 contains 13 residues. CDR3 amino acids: CASSEKGRSEQYF. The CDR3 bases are TGTGCCAGCAGTGAAAAGGGGAGGAGCGAGCAGTACTTC.

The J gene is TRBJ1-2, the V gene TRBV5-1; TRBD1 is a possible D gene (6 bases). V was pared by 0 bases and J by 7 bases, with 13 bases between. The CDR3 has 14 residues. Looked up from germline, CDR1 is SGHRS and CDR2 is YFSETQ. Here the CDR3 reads CASSLDPGAGGYTF. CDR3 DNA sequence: TGCGCCAGCAGCTTGGACCCAGGGGCGGGTGGCTACACCTTC.

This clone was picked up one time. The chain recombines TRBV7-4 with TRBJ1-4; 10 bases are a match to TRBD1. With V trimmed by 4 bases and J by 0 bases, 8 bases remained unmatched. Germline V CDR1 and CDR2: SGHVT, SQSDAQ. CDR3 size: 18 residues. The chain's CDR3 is CASSSRDRGLATNEKLFF. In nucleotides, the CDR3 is TGTGCCAGCAGCTCAAGGGACAGGGGACTTGCAACTAATGAAAAACTGTTTTTT.

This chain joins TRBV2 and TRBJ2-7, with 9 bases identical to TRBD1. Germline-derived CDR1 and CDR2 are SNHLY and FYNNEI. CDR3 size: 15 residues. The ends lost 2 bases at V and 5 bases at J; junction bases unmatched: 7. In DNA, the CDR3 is TGTGCCAGCAGTGAATTGACAGGGGGAGTGGACGAGCAGTACTTC. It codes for CASSELTGGVDEQYF.

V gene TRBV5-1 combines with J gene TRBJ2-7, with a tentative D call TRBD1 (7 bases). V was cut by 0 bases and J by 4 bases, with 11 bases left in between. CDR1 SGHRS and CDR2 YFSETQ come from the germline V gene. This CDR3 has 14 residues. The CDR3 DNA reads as TGCGCCAGCAGCTTGGCCGCAGGGGGGTACGAGCAGTACTTC. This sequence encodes CASSLAAGGYEQYF. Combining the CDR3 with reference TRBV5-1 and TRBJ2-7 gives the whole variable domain KAGVTQTPRYLIKTRGQQVTLSCSPISGHRSVSWYQQTPGQGLQFLFEYFSETQRNKGNFPGRFSGRQFSNSRSEMNVSTLELGDSALYLCASSLAAGGYEQYFGPGTRLTVT.

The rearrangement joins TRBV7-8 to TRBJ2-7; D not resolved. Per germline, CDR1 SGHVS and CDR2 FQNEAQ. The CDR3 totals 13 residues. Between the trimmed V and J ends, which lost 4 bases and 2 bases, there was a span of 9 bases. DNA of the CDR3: TGTGCCAGCAGCTCTTATCACACCTACGAGCAGTACTTC. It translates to CASSSYHTYEQYF.

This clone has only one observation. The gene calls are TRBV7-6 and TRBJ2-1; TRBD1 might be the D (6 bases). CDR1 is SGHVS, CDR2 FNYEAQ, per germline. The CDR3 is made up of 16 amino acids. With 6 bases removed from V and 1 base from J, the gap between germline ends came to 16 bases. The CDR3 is CASSQTTGRSYNEQFF. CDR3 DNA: TGTGCCAGCAGTCAAACGACAGGTAGATCCTACAATGAGCAGTTCTTC.

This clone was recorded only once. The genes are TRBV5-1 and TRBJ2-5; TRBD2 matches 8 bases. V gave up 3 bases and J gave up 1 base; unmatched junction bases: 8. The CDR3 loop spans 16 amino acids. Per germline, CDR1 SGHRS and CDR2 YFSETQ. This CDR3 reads CASSSTGTRLQETQYF. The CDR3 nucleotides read TGCGCCAGCAGCTCAACCGGGACTAGACTCCAAGAGACCCAGTACTTC. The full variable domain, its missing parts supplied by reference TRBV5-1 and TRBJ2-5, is KAGVTQTPRYLIKTRGQQVTLSCSPISGHRSVSWYQQTPGQGLQFLFEYFSETQRNKGNFPGRFSGRQFSNSRSEMNVSTLELGDSALYLCASSSTGTRLQETQYFGPGTRLLVL.

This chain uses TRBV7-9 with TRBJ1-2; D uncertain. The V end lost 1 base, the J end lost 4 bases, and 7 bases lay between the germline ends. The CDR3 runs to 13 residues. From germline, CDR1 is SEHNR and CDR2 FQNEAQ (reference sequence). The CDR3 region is CASSLEQIYGYTF. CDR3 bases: TGTGCCAGCAGCTTAGAGCAAATCTATGGCTACACCTTC. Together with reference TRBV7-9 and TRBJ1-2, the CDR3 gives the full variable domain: DTGVSQNPRHKITKRGQNVTFRCDPISEHNRLYWYRQTLGQGPEFLTYFQNEAQLEKSRLLSDRFSAERPKGSFSTLEIQRTEQGDSAMYLCASSLEQIYGYTFGSGTRLTVV.

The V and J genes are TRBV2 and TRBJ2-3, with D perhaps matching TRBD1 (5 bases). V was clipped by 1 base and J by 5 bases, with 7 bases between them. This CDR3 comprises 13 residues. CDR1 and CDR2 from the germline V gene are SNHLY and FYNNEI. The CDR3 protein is CASSEGGGDTQYF. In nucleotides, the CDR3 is TGTGCCAGCAGTGAAGGGGGCGGAGATACGCAGTATTTT.

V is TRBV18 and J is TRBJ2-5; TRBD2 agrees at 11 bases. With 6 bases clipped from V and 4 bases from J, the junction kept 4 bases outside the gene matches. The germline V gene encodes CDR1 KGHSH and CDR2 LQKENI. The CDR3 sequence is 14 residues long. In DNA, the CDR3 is TGTGCCAGCTCTCCTGGACTAGCGGGAGAGACCCAGTACTTC. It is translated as CASSPGLAGETQYF.

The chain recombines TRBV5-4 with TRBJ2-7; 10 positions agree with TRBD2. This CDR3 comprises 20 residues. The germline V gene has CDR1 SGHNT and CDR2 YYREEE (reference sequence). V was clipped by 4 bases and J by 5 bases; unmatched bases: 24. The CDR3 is CASSRGTRTSGEGGKDEQYF. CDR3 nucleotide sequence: TGTGCCAGCAGCCGGGGAACTAGGACTAGCGGAGAAGGAGGGAAAGACGAGCAGTACTTC.

The CDR3 protein is CASSLRLSSYEQYF. In DNA form, the CDR3 reads TGTGCCAGCAGTCTAAGATTATCGTCCTACGAGCAGTACTTC. The chain recombines TRBV2 with TRBJ2-7; unclear D gene. The CDR3 loop spans 14 amino acids. Looked up from germline, CDR1 is SNHLY and CDR2 is FYNNEI. Trimming cost V 5 bases and J 1 base, with 12 bases left between them.

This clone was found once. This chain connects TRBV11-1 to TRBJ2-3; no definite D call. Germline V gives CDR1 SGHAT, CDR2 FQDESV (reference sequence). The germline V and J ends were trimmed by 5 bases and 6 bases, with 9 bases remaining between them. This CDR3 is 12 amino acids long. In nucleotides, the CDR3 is TGTGCCAGCAGCCTCGGAGTGGATACGCAGTATTTT. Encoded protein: CASSLGVDTQYF.

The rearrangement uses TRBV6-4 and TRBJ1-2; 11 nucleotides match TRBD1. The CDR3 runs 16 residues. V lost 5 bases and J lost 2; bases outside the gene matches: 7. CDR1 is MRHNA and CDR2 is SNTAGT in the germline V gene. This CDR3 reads CASSPSGTGGNYGYTF. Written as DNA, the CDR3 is TGTGCCAGCAGTCCATCTGGGACAGGGGGAAACTATGGCTACACCTTC.

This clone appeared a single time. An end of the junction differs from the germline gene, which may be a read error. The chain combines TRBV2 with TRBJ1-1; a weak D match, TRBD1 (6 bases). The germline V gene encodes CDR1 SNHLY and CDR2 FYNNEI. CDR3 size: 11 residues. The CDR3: CAGSEGVEAFF. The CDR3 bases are TGTGCCGGCAGCGAGGGGGTGGAAGCTTTCTTT.

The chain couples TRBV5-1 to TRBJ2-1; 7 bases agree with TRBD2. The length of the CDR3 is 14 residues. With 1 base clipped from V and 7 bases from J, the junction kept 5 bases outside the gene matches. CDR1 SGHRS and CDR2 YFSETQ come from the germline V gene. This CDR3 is CASSLIAGENEQFF. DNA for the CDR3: TGCGCCAGCAGCTTGATCGCGGGAGAGAATGAGCAGTTCTTC.